These T cell receptor beta chains were read from a single sample in a study of blood T cell repertoires in COVID-19. Using immunoSEQ multiplex PCR, the repertoire was profiled, and TCRdb retains in-frame clones only, with some absent. The data contain roughly 160,000 clones, approximately 84% of them singletons. The material sequenced was peripheral blood. The receptors were gathered from a man aged 35 to 55 with acute or convalescent COVID-19. Each CDR3 is given without its conserved first and last residue.

V: TRBV7-6; J: TRBJ2-1; CDR3: ASSLGGRSNEQF
V: TRBV19; J: TRBJ2-1; CDR3: ASSIGERGPNEQF
V: TRBV4-2; J: TRBJ2-1; CDR3: ASSQEGGEAYNEQF
V: TRBV5-4; J: TRBJ1-1; CDR3: ASSFDLRGTEAF
V: TRBV29-1; J: TRBJ1-3; CDR3: SVEQGMGFSGNTIY
V: TRBV5-8; J: TRBJ2-3; CDR3: ASSDLLAGGRDTQY
V: TRBV7-2; J: TRBJ2-7; CDR3: ASSTTGEQY
V: TRBV19; J: TRBJ2-5; CDR3: ASLGLGTQY
V: TRBV4-2; J: TRBJ2-1; CDR3: ASSQTGTASHEQF
V: TRBV5-1; J: TRBJ2-3; CDR3: ASSFGQDTDTQY
V: TRBV5-1; J: TRBJ2-5; CDR3: ASSSSGRGLQETQY
V: TRBV4-1; J: TRBJ1-5; CDR3: ASSPKRGDGAYSNQPQH
V: TRBV5-4; J: TRBJ1-1; CDR3: ASRRTGMNTEAF
V: TRBV28; J: TRBJ1-6; CDR3: ASSSTLGQGGNSPLH
V: TRBV9; J: TRBJ1-1; CDR3: ASSVPRLAAF
V: TRBV6-6; J: TRBJ2-1; CDR3: ASRGGADEQF
V: TRBV7-2; J: TRBJ2-7; CDR3: ASSPRQEQY
V: TRBV30; J: TRBJ2-2; CDR3: AWSYGTRNTGELF
V: TRBV6-5; J: TRBJ2-7; CDR3: ASRERGGRGEQY
V: TRBV6-5; J: TRBJ2-3; CDR3: ASRPPGGSTDTQY
V: TRBV19; J: TRBJ2-3; CDR3: ASSAWTSRSTDTQY
V: TRBV10-3; J: TRBJ2-5; CDR3: AISERGTSGGAGETQY
V: TRBV19; J: TRBJ2-7; CDR3: ASSGDSIYEQY
V: TRBV28; J: TRBJ1-4; CDR3: ASGQGLVIVEKLF
V: TRBV9; J: TRBJ1-6; CDR3: ASSAQVGTGGSPLH
V: TRBV19; J: TRBJ2-4; CDR3: ASSFLAGSSSAKNIQY
V: TRBV5-6; J: TRBJ1-2; CDR3: ASSLGTVRGGYGYT
V: TRBV30; J: TRBJ1-6; CDR3: AWSDSLNSPLH
V: TRBV2; J: TRBJ1-4; CDR3: ASSSEFATNEKLF
V: TRBV18; J: TRBJ1-1; CDR3: ASSAPQNTEAF
V: TRBV27; J: TRBJ1-5; CDR3: DTGNGSNQPQH
V: TRBV7-9; J: TRBJ1-1; CDR3: ASSLGDMNTEAF
V: TRBV7-8; J: TRBJ1-6; CDR3: ASSFGVHGTGSNSPLH
V: TRBV6-5; J: TRBJ2-2; CDR3: ASRAGLAGSGELF
V: TRBV30; J: TRBJ1-1; CDR3: AWSVHRVNTEAF
V: TRBV7-2; J: TRBJ2-7; CDR3: ASSRTQTYEQY
V: TRBV6-5; J: TRBJ1-2; CDR3: ASSYSTAGYT
V: TRBV24-1; J: TRBJ2-2; CDR3: ATSGLTGDTGELF
V: TRBV28; J: TRBJ1-2; CDR3: ASSPSDRLGYGYT
V: TRBV6-2/TRBV6-3; J: TRBJ2-7; CDR3: ASSYSGGPYYEQY
V: TRBV29-1; J: TRBJ2-7; CDR3: SASGTRIDEQY
V: TRBV11-2; J: TRBJ2-1; CDR3: ASSLPSLYNEQF
V: TRBV5-4; J: TRBJ2-7; CDR3: ASSRGSEQY
V: TRBV7-2; J: TRBJ2-1; CDR3: ASSLDNGYNEQF
V: TRBV19; J: TRBJ1-1; CDR3: ASSIPQGAYTEAF
V: TRBV7-3; J: TRBJ2-2; CDR3: ASSLIGQGYPGELF
V: TRBV5-1; J: TRBJ1-1; CDR3: ASSLSLRADSPNTEAF
V: TRBV7-9; J: TRBJ1-2; CDR3: ASSLGGGQGSYGYT
V: TRBV7-9; J: TRBJ1-5; CDR3: ASSLTGTGYQPQH
V: TRBV19; J: TRBJ1-1; CDR3: ASSGPDRVVPEAF
V: TRBV6-2/TRBV6-3; J: TRBJ1-2; CDR3: ASSNVLNYGYT
V: TRBV5-1; J: TRBJ1-1; CDR3: ASSSQKNTEAF
V: TRBV30; J: TRBJ1-2; CDR3: AAGQTGIGYT
V: TRBV7-9; J: TRBJ2-3; CDR3: ASSLGTSGDTQY
V: TRBV7-3; J: TRBJ2-6; CDR3: ASSGGVGANVLT
V: TRBV19; J: TRBJ1-5; CDR3: ASSIGLAMGGNQPQH
V: TRBV12-3/TRBV12-4; J: TRBJ2-1; CDR3: ASSLANTNEQF
V: TRBV27; J: TRBJ2-7; CDR3: ASSPGLGYEQY